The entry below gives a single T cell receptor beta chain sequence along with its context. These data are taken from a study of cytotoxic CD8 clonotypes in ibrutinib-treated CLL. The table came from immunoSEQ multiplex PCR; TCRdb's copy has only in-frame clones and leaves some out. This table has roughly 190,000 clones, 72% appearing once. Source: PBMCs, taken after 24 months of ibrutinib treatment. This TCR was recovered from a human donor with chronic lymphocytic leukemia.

The CDR3 reads CASTLNGGRLAEQYF. CDR3 bases: TGTGCCAGCACCCTTAACGGCGGGAGATTGGCCGAGCAGTACTTC. The rearrangement joins TRBV27 to TRBJ2-7; 7 bases line up with TRBD2. After removal of 7 bases from V and 6 bases from J, the junction contained 15 bases not matched to a gene. The CDR3 is 15 amino acids. The germline V gene has CDR1 MNHEY and CDR2 SMNVEV (reference sequence).